This record looks at one TCR beta chain sequence and its context. The data were taken from a study of blood T cell repertoires in COVID-19. About the study: Acute and convalescent COVID-19 specimens originated in the United States, Italy and Spain. T cells, B-cell-depleted T cells, or PBMCs supplied cDNA or gDNA.

The CDR3 is 16 residues long. The germline V and J ends were trimmed by 3 bases and 0 bases, with 12 bases remaining between them. The germline V gene encodes CDR1 SGHVS and CDR2 FNYEAQ. Original processing notes: Nucleated cell counts were estimated from reference gene primer amplification. Sequenced by immunoSEQ multiplex PCR; TCRdb stores in-frame clones only, minus some. That table supplies the V and J calls and clone size; D and trimming were determined from the DNA. Of some 270,000 clones in the sample, about 83% are singletons; the top ten hold 5.5% to 6.5%. The chain combines TRBV7-6 with TRBJ1-3; D might be TRBD1 (5 bases). The clonotype comes from an elderly woman with COVID-19, enrolled during active disease. Sequencing input: peripheral blood. The CDR3 nucleotides read TGTGCCAGCAGCTTGGACGGACAATACTCTGGAAACACCATATATTTT. Its translation: CASSLDGQYSGNTIYF.